The 29 T cell receptor beta chains below were found in one sample sequenced in a study of technical replicates of blood from a handful of donors. Only in-frame clones appear in the TCRdb table, and some are missing; sequencing was by immunoSEQ multiplex PCR. The sample consists of 45,000 to 60,000 clones, about 86% of them appearing once. The sequenced material came from PBMCs. Receptor source: a human donor in good health. Some clones in this sample may be carry-over from other donors' samples.

The chain employs TRBV7-2 and TRBJ2-7, with 8 positions matching TRBD2. The CDR3 runs 17 residues. Germline CDR1 is SGHTA and CDR2 is FQGNSA. The V segment lost 2 bases and the J segment 0 bases; nucleotides outside the gene matches: 9. The CDR3 reads CASSLMGAGGSSYEQYF. CDR3 nucleotides: TGTGCCAGCAGCTTAATGGGCGCGGGGGGAAGCTCCTACGAGCAGTACTTC.

The V call is TRBV10-3, the J call TRBJ1-2; 10 nucleotides align to TRBD1. In germline, CDR1 is ENHRY, CDR2 SYGVKD. J was trimmed by 8 bases and V by 8 bases; bases with no gene match: 11. The CDR3 is 14 residues long. The CDR3 spells CAISGTGAIEGYTF. CDR3 coding DNA: TGTGCCATCTCAGGGACAGGGGCGATTGAGGGCTACACCTTC.

This chain connects TRBV27 to TRBJ2-3; TRBD2 might be the D (9 bases). Germline V gene lookup returns CDR1 MNHEY and CDR2 SMNVEV (reference sequence). The V end lost 5 bases, the J end lost 5 bases, and 17 bases lay between the germline ends. The CDR3 length is 15 residues. CDR3 DNA sequence: TGTGCCAGCAGTCCCTCTAGCGGGACAGGAGATACGCAGTATTTT. Amino acid sequence: CASSPSSGTGDTQYF.

The chain links TRBV10-2 to TRBJ2-3; TRBD1 agrees at 7 bases. There are 15 residues in the CDR3. V was pared by 6 bases and J by 0 bases, with 6 bases of the junction left unmatched. The germline V gene has CDR1 WSHSY and CDR2 SAAADI. In nucleotides, the CDR3 is TGCGCCAGCAGGGCTGACAGGGCTAGCACAGATACGCAGTATTTT. It encodes CASRADRASTDTQYF.

The chain recombines TRBV7-8 with TRBJ1-5; maybe TRBD1 (6 bases). This CDR3 has 16 amino acids. V was cut by 1 base and J by 3 bases, with 13 bases left in between. The germline V gene encodes CDR1 SGHVS and CDR2 FQNEAQ. The CDR3 DNA is TGTGCCAGCAGCTTAGGGAGACAGGAGTACAATCAGCCCCAGCATTTT. Protein: CASSLGRQEYNQPQHF.

This rearrangement joins TRBV7-7 to TRBJ2-7; a possible D gene is TRBD1 (6 bases). The V gene lost 5 bases and the J gene lost 7 bases, with 21 bases spanning the gap. The CDR3 extends over 15 amino acids. CDR1 SSHAT and CDR2 FNYEAQ come from the germline V gene (reference sequence). The CDR3: CASSQDSQSLGEQYF. Here the CDR3 DNA reads TGTGCCAGCAGCCAGGACAGTCAATCCTTGGGGGAGCAGTACTTC.

CDR3 in amino acids: CASSYTSGSYEQYF. The CDR3 nucleotides read TGTGCCAGCAGTTACACTAGCGGATCCTACGAGCAGTACTTC. This chain connects TRBV6-6 to TRBJ2-7, with TRBD2 matching 8 bases. This CDR3 comprises 14 residues. Germline-derived CDR1 and CDR2 are MNHNY and SVGAGI (reference sequence). The V and J ends lost 2 bases and 1 base, in that order; junction bases with no gene match: 1.

V gene TRBV19 combines with J gene TRBJ2-3; D is possibly TRBD2 (5 bases). V dropped 4 bases and J dropped 0 bases, with 11 bases sitting between them. Germline CDR1 is LNHDA and CDR2 is SQIVND (reference sequence). The CDR3 contains 15 residues. The CDR3 DNA reads TGTGCCAGTAGTACAGCGGTTTCTAGCACAGATACGCAGTATTTT. The encoded protein is CASSTAVSSTDTQYF.

V usage is TRBV5-1 and J usage is TRBJ1-1, with 9 positions matching TRBD1. Per germline, CDR1 SGHRS and CDR2 YFSETQ. The V segment lost 4 bases and the J segment 3 bases; nucleotides outside the gene matches: 7. This CDR3 has 15 residues. CDR3 sequence reads: CASSLRTGEYTEAFF. For the CDR3, the DNA is TGCGCCAGCAGCCTTCGGACAGGGGAGTACACTGAAGCTTTCTTT.

V usage is TRBV5-4 and J usage is TRBJ1-3; D uncertain. V lost 0 bases to trimming and J lost 0 bases, with 10 bases between them. The germline CDR1 and CDR2 sequences are SGHNT and YYREEE (reference sequence). There are 16 residues in the CDR3. Written as DNA, the CDR3 is TGTGCCAGCAGCTTGGGCGGGGTCTACTCTGGAAACACCATATATTTT. Its translation: CASSLGGVYSGNTIYF.

V gene TRBV2 combines with J gene TRBJ1-6, with 8 bases that match TRBD1. V gave up 2 bases and J gave up 9 bases; unmatched junction bases: 12. CDR3 length: 17 residues. Looked up from germline, CDR1 is SNHLY and CDR2 is FYNNEI. The CDR3 here is CASSERGGQVLGSPLHF. The CDR3 coding sequence is TGTGCCAGCAGTGAAAGGGGGGGACAGGTCTTAGGTTCACCCCTCCACTTT.

The rearrangement uses TRBV25-1 and TRBJ2-6; TRBD1 might be the D (6 bases). CDR3 length equals 16 residues. Between the trimmed V and J ends, which lost 3 bases and 0 bases, there was a span of 9 bases. The germline V gene has CDR1 MGHDK and CDR2 SYGVNS. CDR3 sequence: CASSDSGVSGANVLTF. CDR3 sequence (DNA): TGTGCCAGCAGTGATTCAGGGGTCTCTGGGGCCAACGTCCTGACTTTC.

The chain is built from TRBV7-8 and TRBJ1-2; a possible D gene is TRBD1 (6 bases). V was shortened by 3 bases and J by 2 bases, with 7 bases between the two germline ends. This CDR3 contains 13 residues. Germline V gene lookup returns CDR1 SGHVS and CDR2 FQNEAQ. This CDR3 reads CASSLQGNYGYTF. CDR3 nucleotide sequence: TGTGCCAGCAGCTTGCAGGGGAACTATGGCTACACCTTC.

The V and J genes are TRBV29-1 and TRBJ1-2; 8 bases align to TRBD1. With V trimmed by 3 bases and J by 5 bases, 14 bases remained unmatched. The V gene's germline CDR1 is SQVTM and CDR2 ANQGSEA. The CDR3 totals 16 residues. The CDR3 region is CSVEGGQGAPSYGYTF. CDR3 in DNA: TGCAGCGTTGAGGGTGGGCAGGGGGCCCCCTCATATGGCTACACCTTC.

This clone has a single count. V gene TRBV7-8 combines with J gene TRBJ1-3; possibly TRBD1 for D (6 bases). The CDR3 is 16 residues long. Germline values: CDR1 SGHVS, CDR2 FQNEAQ. The V end was cut by 5 bases, the J end by 2 bases, with 16 bases between. CDR3 sequence: CASSPGGAKTGNTIYF. CDR3 DNA sequence: TGTGCCAGCAGCCCCGGGGGGGCTAAAACTGGAAACACCATATATTTT.

The chain couples TRBV21-1 to TRBJ1-6; whether TRBD1, the table's D call, matches the DNA was not checked. TRBV21-1 is termed a pseudogene. The CDR3 extends over 18 amino acids. CDR3 sequence reads: CASSKEGSWSSYNSPLHF. As DNA, the CDR3 is TGTGCCAGCAGCAAAGAGGGGTCCTGGAGCTCCTATAATTCACCCCTCCACTTT.

This clone was observed a handful of times. This sequence joins TRBV2 and TRBJ1-2; D possibly corresponds to TRBD1 (5 bases). CDR1 is SNHLY, CDR2 FYNNEI, per germline. The germline V and J ends were trimmed by 2 bases and 4 bases, with 11 bases remaining between them. The CDR3 has 14 residues. CDR3 amino acids: CASSESRAPYGYTF. The CDR3 bases are TGTGCCAGCAGTGAATCCAGGGCCCCCTATGGCTACACCTTC.

This chain links TRBV19 with TRBJ1-4, with no clear D. The ends were cut back, 5 bases at V and 8 bases at J, with 12 bases in the middle. Germline lookup yields CDR1 LNHDA and CDR2 SQIVND (reference sequence). The CDR3 is 13 residues long. CDR3 nucleotide sequence: TGTGCCAGTAGTCCTAGACTTACCGAAAAACTGTTTTTT. Protein sequence: CASSPRLTEKLFF.

The J gene is TRBJ2-1, the V gene TRBV4-3; TRBD1 matches at 9 bases. The CDR3 is 15 residues long. The germline V gene encodes CDR1 LGHNA and CDR2 YSLEER. Losses at the gene ends were 1 base for V and 7 bases for J; bases not matched to a gene: 5. CDR3 sequence (DNA): TGCGCCAGCAGCCAAGTACAGGGGGCGTCGAATGAGCAGTTCTTC. Translating gives CASSQVQGASNEQFF.

The chain couples TRBV18 to TRBJ2-5; no firm D call. Trimming pared 6 bases from V and 3 bases from J, leaving 11 bases between. Germline values: CDR1 KGHSH, CDR2 LQKENI. The CDR3 runs 13 residues. CDR3 in DNA: TGTGCCAGCTCTTACAGAATTAAAGAGACCCAGTACTTC. It specifies CASSYRIKETQYF.

This clone has only one observation. The rearrangement uses TRBV6-5 and TRBJ1-1; TRBD1 aligns across 8 bases. The V segment lost 5 bases and the J segment 3 bases; nucleotides outside the gene matches: 5. Germline loops: CDR1 MNHEY, CDR2 SVGAGI. CDR3 length: 14 residues. CDR3 loop: CASSQGQGHTEAFF. The CDR3 coding sequence is TGTGCCAGCAGTCAAGGACAGGGCCACACTGAAGCTTTCTTT.

This clone was detected once. V gene TRBV4-3 combines with J gene TRBJ2-1, with TRBD1 matching over 12 bases. This CDR3 comprises 15 residues. The junction had 8 bases not matched to a gene; V was cut back by 7 bases and J by 7 bases. Per germline, CDR1 LGHNA and CDR2 YSLEER. The CDR3: CASTPGTGGGNEQFF. For the CDR3, the DNA is TGCGCCAGCACACCCGGGACAGGGGGCGGGAATGAGCAGTTCTTC.

The rearrangement links TRBV5-8 to TRBJ1-6, with TRBD1 matching 11 bases. The CDR3 sequence is 16 residues long. The V gene end was trimmed by 6 bases and the J gene end by 7 bases; junction bases not matched to a gene: 9. CDR1 and CDR2 from the germline V gene are SGHTS and YDEGEE. The CDR3 region is CASTERTGGVNSPLHF. DNA of the CDR3: TGTGCCAGCACCGAGAGGACAGGGGGCGTAAATTCACCCCTCCACTTT.

The chain joins TRBV30 to TRBJ2-1, with 8 nucleotides matching TRBD2. V dropped 3 bases and J dropped 8; count of bases not matched to a gene: 12. The CDR3 totals 15 residues. Germline CDR1 and CDR2: GTSNPN and SVGIG (reference sequence). CDR3 nucleotide sequence: TGTGCCTGGAGGAGGGGACTAGTCGCAGACTATGAGCAGTTCTTC. Its translation: CAWRRGLVADYEQFF.

This sequence joins TRBV5-1 and TRBJ2-5; the D gene is possibly TRBD2 (7 bases). CDR1 and CDR2 from the germline V gene are SGHRS and YFSETQ. The length of the CDR3 is 15 residues. Trimming removed 1 base from V and 5 bases from J, with 15 bases in between. The DNA for the CDR3 is TGCGCCAGCAGCTTGACGGGGGGCTCCGGTGAGACCCAGTACTTC. Residues: CASSLTGGSGETQYF.

The rearrangement joins TRBV5-6 to TRBJ2-3, with TRBD2 matching 8 bases. This CDR3 comprises 16 residues. Germline V CDR1 and CDR2: SGHDT, YYEEEE. Trimming cost V 4 bases and J 7 bases; bases outside gene matches: 14. The CDR3 nucleotides are TGTGCCAGCAGCCGAGGGCGCGGGGGGAGCCGGAATACGCAGTATTTT. As protein: CASSRGRGGSRNTQYF.

This chain connects TRBV2 to TRBJ2-1, with 7 bases lining up with TRBD2. With 2 bases clipped from V and 13 bases from J, the junction kept 5 bases outside the gene matches. Germline V gene data show CDR1 as SNHLY and CDR2 as FYNNEI. This CDR3 region has 12 residues. The CDR3 sequence is CASSENGLDQFF. The CDR3 DNA is TGTGCCAGCAGTGAAAATGGACTAGATCAGTTCTTC.

This chain uses TRBV2 with TRBJ2-3, with 10 bases identical to TRBD2. The CDR3 has 14 residues. The V segment lost 6 bases and the J segment 3 bases; nucleotides outside the gene matches: 3. Germline lookup yields CDR1 SNHLY and CDR2 FYNNEI. CDR3 sequence (DNA): TGTGCCAGCAGCTCTAGCGGGAGAACAGATACGCAGTATTTT. Encoded protein: CASSSSGRTDTQYF.

CDR3 coding DNA: TGTGCCAGCAGCCAGACTGGCCAAGAGACCCAGTACTTC. Translated, it gives CASSQTGQETQYF. V and J are TRBV11-2 and TRBJ2-5, with no clear D. Germline V gene lookup returns CDR1 SGHAT and CDR2 FQNNGV. Trimming took 5 bases from V and 1 from J, leaving 8 bases between them. This CDR3 is 13 amino acids long.